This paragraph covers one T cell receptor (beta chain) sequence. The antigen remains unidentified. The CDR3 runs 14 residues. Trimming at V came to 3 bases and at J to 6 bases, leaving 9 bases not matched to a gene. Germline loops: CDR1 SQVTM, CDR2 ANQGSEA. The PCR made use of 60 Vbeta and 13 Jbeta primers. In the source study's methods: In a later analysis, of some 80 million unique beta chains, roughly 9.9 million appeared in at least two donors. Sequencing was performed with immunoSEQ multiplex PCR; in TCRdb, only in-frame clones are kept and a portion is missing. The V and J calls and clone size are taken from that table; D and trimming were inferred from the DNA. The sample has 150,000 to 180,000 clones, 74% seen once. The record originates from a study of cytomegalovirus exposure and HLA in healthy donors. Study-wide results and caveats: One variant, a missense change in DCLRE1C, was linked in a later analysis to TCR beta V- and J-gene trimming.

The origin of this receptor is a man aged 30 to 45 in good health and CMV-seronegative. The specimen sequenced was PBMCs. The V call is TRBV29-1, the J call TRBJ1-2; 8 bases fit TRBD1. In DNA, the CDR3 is TGCAGCGTTGATGGGGCAGGGGGCTCGAATGGCTACACCTTC. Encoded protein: CSVDGAGGSNGYTF. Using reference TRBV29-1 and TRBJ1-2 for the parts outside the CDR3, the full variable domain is SAVISQKPSRDICQRGTSLTIQCQVDSQVTMMFWYRQQPGQSLTLIATANQGSEATYESGFVIDKFPISRPNLTFSTLTVSNMSPEDSSIYLCSVDGAGGSNGYTFGSGTRLTVV.